The T cell receptor beta chain under discussion was sequenced for a study of cytotoxic CD8 clonotypes in ibrutinib-treated CLL. Study information: Samples had a mean of approximately 260,000 productive templates and approximately 90,000 productive rearrangements.

In this sample, this clone is medium-sized. With 4 bases clipped from V and 4 bases from J, the junction kept 10 bases outside the gene matches. The CDR3 consists of 16 residues. Germline-derived CDR1 and CDR2 are SNHLY and FYNNEI. Sequencing was performed with immunoSEQ multiplex PCR; in TCRdb, only in-frame clones are kept and a portion is missing. Among around 42,000 clones listed, 50% to 75% were seen once. The chain joins TRBV2 to TRBJ1-2, with 9 bases aligning to TRBD1. The clonotype was recovered from a human donor with chronic lymphocytic leukemia. The input for sequencing was PBMCs, taken after 24 months of ibrutinib treatment. The CDR3 protein is CASSAHSGQGPYGYTF. The DNA for the CDR3 is TGTGCCAGCAGTGCCCATAGTGGACAGGGGCCCTATGGCTACACCTTC.